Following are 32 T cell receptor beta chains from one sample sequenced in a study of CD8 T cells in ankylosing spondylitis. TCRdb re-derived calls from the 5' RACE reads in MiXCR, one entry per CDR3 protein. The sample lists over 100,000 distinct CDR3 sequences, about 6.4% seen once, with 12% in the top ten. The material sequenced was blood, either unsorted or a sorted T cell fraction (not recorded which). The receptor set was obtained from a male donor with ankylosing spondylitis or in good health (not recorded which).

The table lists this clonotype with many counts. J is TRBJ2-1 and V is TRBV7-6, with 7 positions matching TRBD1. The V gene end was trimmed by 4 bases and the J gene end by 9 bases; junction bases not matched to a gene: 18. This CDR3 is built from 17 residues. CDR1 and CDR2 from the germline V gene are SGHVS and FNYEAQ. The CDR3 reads CASSSTQRQGIAAEQFF. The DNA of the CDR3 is TGTGCCAGCAGCTCGACTCAAAGACAGGGTATCGCTGCTGAGCAGTTCTTC.

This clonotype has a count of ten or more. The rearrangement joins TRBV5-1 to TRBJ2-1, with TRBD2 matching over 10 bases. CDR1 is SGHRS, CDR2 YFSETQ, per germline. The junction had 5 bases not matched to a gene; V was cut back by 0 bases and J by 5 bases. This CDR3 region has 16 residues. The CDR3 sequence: CASSLDSGGTHNEQFF. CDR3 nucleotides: TGCGCCAGCAGCTTGGATAGCGGGGGGACCCACAATGAGCAGTTCTTC.

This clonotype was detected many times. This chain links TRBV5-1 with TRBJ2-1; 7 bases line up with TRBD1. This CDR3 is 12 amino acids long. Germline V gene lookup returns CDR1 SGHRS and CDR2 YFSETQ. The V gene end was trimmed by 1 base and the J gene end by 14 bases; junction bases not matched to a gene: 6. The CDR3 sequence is CASSLSTGEKFF. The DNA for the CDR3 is TGCGCCAGCAGCTTGAGTACAGGGGAGAAGTTCTTC.

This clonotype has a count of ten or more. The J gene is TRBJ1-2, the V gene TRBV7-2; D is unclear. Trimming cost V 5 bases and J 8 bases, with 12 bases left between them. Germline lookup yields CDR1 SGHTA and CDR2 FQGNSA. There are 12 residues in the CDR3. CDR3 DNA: TGTGCCAGCAGCCGCGACCGAGCAGGCTACACCTTC. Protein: CASSRDRAGYTF.

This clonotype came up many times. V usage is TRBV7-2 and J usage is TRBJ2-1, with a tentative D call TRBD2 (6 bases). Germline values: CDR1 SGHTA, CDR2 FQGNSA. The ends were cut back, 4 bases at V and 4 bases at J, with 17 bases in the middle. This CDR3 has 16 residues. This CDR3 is CASSSPGTLGYNEQFF. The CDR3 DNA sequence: TGTGCCAGCAGCTCACCCGGGACTTTGGGGTACAATGAGCAGTTCTTC.

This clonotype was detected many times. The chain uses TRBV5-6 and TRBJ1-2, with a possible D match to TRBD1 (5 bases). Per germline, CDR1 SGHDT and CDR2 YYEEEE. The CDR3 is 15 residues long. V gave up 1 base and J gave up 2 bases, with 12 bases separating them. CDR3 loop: CASSLPQGGNYGYTF. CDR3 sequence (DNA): TGTGCCAGCAGCTTGCCCCAGGGAGGAAACTATGGCTACACCTTC.

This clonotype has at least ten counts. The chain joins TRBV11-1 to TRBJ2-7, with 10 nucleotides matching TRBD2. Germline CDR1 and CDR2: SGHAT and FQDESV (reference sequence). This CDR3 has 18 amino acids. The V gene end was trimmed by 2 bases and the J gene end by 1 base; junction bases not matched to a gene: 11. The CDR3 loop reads CASSLRASGRGRSYEQYF. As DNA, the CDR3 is TGTGCCAGCAGCTTAAGAGCTAGCGGGAGAGGGAGATCCTACGAGCAGTACTTC.

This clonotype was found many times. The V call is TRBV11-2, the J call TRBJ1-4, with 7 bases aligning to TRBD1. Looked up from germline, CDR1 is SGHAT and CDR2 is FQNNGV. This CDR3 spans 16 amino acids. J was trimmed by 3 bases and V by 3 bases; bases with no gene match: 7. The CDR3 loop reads CASSLDRSTPNEKLFF. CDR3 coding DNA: TGTGCCAGCAGCTTGGACAGGAGTACCCCTAATGAAAAACTGTTTTTT.

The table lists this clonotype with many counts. CDR3 sequence: CASRLGGDSGANVLTF. DNA of the CDR3: TGTGCCAGCAGACTCGGAGGGGACTCTGGGGCCAACGTCCTGACTTTC. The J gene is TRBJ2-6, the V gene TRBV27; tentatively, D is TRBD2 (6 bases). Germline CDR1 MNHEY, CDR2 SMNVEV (reference sequence). Trimming removed 6 bases at V and 0 bases at J, with 12 bases between. This CDR3 has 16 residues.

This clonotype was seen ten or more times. The CDR3 here is CASSDMAPTGELFF. DNA of the CDR3: TGTGCCAGCAGTGACATGGCTCCCACCGGGGAGCTGTTTTTT. The gene calls are TRBV2 and TRBJ2-2, with D unresolved. CDR1 and CDR2 (germline): SNHLY, FYNNEI. Trimming removed 3 bases from V and 4 bases from J, with 9 bases in between. The CDR3 sequence is 14 residues long.

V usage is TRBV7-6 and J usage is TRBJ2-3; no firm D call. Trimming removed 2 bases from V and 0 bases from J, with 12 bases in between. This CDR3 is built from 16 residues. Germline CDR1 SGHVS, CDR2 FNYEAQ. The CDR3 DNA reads TGTGCCAGCAGCTTACAGGCGAGGAGTAGCACAGATACGCAGTATTTT. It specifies CASSLQARSSTDTQYF.

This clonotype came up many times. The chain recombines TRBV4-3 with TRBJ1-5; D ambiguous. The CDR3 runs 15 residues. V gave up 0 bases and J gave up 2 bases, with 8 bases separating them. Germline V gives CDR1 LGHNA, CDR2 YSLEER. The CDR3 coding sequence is TGCGCCAGCAGCCAAGAAAGAATTGGCAATCAGCCCCAGCATTTT. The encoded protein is CASSQERIGNQPQHF.

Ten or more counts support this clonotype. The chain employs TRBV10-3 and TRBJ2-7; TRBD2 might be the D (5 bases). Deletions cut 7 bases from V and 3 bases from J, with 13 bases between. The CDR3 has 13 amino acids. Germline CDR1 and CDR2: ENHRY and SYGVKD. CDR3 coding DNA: TGTGCCATCAAGGCAGCGGATAACTACGAGCAGTACTTC. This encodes CAIKAADNYEQYF.

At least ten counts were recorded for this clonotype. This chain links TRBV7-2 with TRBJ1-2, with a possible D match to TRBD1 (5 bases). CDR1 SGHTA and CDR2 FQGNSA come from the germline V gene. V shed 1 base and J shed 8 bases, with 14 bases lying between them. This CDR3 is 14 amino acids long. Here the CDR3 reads CASSLVGTAAGYTF. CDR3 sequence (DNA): TGTGCCAGCAGCTTAGTGGGGACGGCTGCGGGCTACACCTTC.

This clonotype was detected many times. CDR3 DNA: TGTGCCAGTAGTATAGCCGTCGACAGGGTGCATGAGCAGTTCTTC. Amino acid sequence: CASSIAVDRVHEQFF. The chain recombines TRBV19 with TRBJ2-1; 7 bases map to TRBD1. Trimming cost V 1 base and J 8 bases; bases outside gene matches: 8. The CDR3 is made up of 15 amino acids. Germline-derived CDR1 and CDR2 are LNHDA and SQIVND (reference sequence).

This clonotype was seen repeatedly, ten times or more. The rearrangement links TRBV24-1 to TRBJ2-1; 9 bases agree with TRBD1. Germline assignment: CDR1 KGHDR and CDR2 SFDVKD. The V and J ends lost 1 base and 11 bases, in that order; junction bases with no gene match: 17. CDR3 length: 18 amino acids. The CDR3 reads CATSDLGGGRTGVKKQFF. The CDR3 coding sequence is TGTGCCACCAGTGATTTAGGGGGCGGCCGGACAGGGGTCAAGAAGCAGTTCTTC.

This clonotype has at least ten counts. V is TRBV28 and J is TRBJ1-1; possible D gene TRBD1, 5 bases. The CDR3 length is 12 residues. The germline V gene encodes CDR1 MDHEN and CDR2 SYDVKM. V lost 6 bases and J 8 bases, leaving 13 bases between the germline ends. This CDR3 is CASSLGAAEAFF. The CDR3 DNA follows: TGTGCCAGCAGCTTAGGGGCCGCGGAAGCTTTCTTT. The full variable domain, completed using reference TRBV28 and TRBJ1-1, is DVKVTQSSRYLVKRTGEKVFLECVQDMDHENMFWYRQDPGLGLRLIYFSYDVKMKEKGDIPEGYSVSREKKERFSLILESASTNQTSMYLCASSLGAAEAFFGQGTRLTVV.

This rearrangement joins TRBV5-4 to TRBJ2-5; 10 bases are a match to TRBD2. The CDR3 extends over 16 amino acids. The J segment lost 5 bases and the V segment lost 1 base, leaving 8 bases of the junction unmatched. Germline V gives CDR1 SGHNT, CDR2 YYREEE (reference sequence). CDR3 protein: CASSLSSGSDGETQYF. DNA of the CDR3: TGTGCCAGCAGCTTGTCTAGCGGGAGTGATGGGGAGACCCAGTACTTC.

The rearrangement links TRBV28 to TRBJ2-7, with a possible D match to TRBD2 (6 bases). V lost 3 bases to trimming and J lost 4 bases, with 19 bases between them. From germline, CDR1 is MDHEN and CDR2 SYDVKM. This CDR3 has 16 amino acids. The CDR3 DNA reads TGTGCCAGCAGTTTTAATCCCCGGGACTCTTATTACGAGCAGTACTTC. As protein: CASSFNPRDSYYEQYF.

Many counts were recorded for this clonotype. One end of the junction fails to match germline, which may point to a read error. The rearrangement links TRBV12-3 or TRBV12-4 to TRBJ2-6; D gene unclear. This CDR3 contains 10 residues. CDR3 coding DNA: TGCGCTTCTGGGGCCAACGTCCTGACTTTC. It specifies CASGANVLTF.

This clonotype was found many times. The CDR3: CASRAEGNTEAFF. The CDR3 coding sequence is TGTGCCAGCAGGGCTGAGGGGAACACTGAAGCTTTCTTT. The V call is TRBV7-3, the J call TRBJ1-1; D is undetermined. The CDR3 spans 13 residues. Trimming removed 6 bases at V and 1 base at J, with 9 bases between. Germline V CDR1 and CDR2: SGHTA, FQGTGA.

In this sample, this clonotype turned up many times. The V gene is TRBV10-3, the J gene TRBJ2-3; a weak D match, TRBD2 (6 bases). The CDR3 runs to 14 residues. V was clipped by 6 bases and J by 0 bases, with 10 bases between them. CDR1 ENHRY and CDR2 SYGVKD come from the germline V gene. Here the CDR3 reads CAISRLDSTDTQYF. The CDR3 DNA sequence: TGTGCCATCAGCCGACTAGATAGCACAGATACGCAGTATTTT.

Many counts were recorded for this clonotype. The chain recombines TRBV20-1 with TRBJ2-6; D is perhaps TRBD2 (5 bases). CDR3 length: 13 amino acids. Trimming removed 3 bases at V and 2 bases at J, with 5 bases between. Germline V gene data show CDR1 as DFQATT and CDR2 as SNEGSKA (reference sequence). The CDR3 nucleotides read TGCAGTGCTAGGGAGGCTGGGGCCAACGTCCTGACTTTC. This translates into CSAREAGANVLTF.

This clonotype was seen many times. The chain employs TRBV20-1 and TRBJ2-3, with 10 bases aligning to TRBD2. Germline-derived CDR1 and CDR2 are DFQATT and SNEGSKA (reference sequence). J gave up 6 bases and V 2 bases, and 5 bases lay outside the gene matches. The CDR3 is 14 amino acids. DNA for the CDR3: TGCAGTGCTAGACGCCTAGCGGGGGTGGATACGCAGTATTTT. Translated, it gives CSARRLAGVDTQYF.

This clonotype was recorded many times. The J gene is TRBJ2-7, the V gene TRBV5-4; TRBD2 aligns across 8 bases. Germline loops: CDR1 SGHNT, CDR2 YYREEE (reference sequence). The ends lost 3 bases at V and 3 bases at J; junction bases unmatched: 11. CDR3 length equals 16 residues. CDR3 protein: CASSYGNTGGGYEQYF. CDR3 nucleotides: TGTGCCAGCAGCTACGGCAATACCGGGGGGGGCTACGAGCAGTACTTC.

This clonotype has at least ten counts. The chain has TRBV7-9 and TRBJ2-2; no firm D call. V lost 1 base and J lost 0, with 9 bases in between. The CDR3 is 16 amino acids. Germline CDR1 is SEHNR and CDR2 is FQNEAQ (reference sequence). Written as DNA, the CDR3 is TGTGCCAGCAGCTTAGGTGGCTATTCGAACACCGGGGAGCTGTTTTTT. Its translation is CASSLGGYSNTGELFF.

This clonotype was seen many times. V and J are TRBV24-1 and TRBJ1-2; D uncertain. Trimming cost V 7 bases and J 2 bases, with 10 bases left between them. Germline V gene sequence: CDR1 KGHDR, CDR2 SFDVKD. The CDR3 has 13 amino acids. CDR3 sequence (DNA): TGTGCCACCAGCCGGGGAGAGAACTATGGCTACACCTTC. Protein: CATSRGENYGYTF.

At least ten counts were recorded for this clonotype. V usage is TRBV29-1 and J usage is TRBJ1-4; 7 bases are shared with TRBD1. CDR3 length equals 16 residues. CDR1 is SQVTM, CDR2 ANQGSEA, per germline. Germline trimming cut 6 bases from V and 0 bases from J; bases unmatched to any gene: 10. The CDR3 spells CSVTGLEFPTNEKLFF. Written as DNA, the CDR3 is TGCAGCGTGACAGGGTTGGAGTTTCCAACTAATGAAAAACTGTTTTTT.

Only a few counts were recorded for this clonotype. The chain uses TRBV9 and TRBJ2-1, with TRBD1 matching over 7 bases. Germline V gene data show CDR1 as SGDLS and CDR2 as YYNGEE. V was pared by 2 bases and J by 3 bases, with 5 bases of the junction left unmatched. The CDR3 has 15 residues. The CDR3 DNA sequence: TGTGCCAGCAGCGTCCGGGACAGAATCTACAATGAGCAGTTCTTC. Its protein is CASSVRDRIYNEQFF.

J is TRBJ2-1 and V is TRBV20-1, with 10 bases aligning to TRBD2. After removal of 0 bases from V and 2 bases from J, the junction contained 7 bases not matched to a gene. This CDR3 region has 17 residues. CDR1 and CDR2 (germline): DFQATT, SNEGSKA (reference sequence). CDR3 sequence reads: CSARDPSSGGTYNEQFF. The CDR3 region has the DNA TGCAGTGCTAGAGATCCCTCTAGCGGGGGAACCTACAATGAGCAGTTCTTC.

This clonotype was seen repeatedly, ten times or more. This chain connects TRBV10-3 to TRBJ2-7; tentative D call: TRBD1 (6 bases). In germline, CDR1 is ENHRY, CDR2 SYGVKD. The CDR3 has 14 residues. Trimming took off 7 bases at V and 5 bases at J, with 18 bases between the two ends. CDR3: CAIKPVEGTHEQYF. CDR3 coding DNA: TGTGCCATCAAGCCCGTAGAAGGGACACACGAGCAGTACTTC.

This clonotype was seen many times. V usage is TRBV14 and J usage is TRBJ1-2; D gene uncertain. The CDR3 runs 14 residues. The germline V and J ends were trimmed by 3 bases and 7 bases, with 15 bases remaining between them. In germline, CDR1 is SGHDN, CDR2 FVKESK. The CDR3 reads CASSQKNQVGGYTF. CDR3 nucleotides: TGTGCCAGCAGCCAGAAAAATCAAGTGGGTGGCTACACCTTC.